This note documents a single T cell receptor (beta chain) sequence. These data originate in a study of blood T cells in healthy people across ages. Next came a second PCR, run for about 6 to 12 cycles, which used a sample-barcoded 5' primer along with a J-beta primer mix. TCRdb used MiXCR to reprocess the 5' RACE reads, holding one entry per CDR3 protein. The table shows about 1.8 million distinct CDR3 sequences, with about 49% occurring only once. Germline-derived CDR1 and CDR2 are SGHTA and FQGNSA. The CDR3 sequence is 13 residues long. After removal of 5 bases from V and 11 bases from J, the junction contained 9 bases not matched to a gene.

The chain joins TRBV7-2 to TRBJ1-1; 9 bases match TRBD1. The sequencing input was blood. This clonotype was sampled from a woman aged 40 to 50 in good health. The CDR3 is CASSPAVGTGAFF. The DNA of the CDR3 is TGTGCCAGCAGCCCCGCAGTCGGGACAGGGGCTTTCTTT.